The clone carrying this TCR beta chain was detected only once. Using immunoSEQ multiplex PCR, the repertoire was profiled, and TCRdb retains in-frame clones only, with some absent. The sample contains about 85,000 clones, 80% to 90% of which appear only once. Unmatched junction bases numbered 5, after V lost 1 base and J lost 0 bases. The CDR3 consists of 18 residues. Looked up from germline, CDR1 is LGHNA and CDR2 is YNFKEQ. This sample was taken from a study of OX40 agonist ivuxolimab in advanced cancers. The source of this sequence is an adult with an advanced solid tumor such as melanoma, head and neck, liver or kidney cancer. The specimen comprised CD4+ or CD8+ T cells sorted from blood, sampled in a trial of the OX40 agonist ivuxolimab. The chain has TRBV4-2 and TRBJ2-1; 11 nucleotides line up with TRBD2. The CDR3 bases are TGTGCCAGCAGCCAAGCTAGCGGGGGGCCTAGCTCCTACAATGAGCAGTTCTTC. The encoded protein is CASSQASGGPSSYNEQFF.